These 28 T cell receptor beta chains were all obtained from the same sample, sequenced in a study of CD8 T cells in Susac syndrome. RNA totalling roughly 0.45 to 1 ug underwent reverse transcription with random hexamers. One entry per CDR3 protein, called by TCRdb with MiXCR from the immunoSEQ multiplex PCR reads. The sample has approximately 110,000 distinct CDR3 sequences, roughly 95% seen once; the top ten hold more than 0.095%. Sequencing input: CD4+ T cells from PBMCs. The source of these receptors is a human donor in good health.

V is TRBV4-2 and J is TRBJ1-1, with 9 bases aligning to TRBD1. The V and J ends lost 5 bases and 8 bases, in that order; junction bases with no gene match: 12. This CDR3 spans 15 amino acids. Germline CDR1 is LGHNA and CDR2 is YNFKEQ. The CDR3 sequence: CASSKWDRERLEAFF. CDR3 bases: TGTGCCAGCAGCAAGTGGGACAGGGAAAGACTAGAAGCTTTCTTT.

J is TRBJ1-2 and V is TRBV20-1; 10 bases line up with TRBD1. The CDR3 extends over 14 amino acids. The germline V gene encodes CDR1 DFQATT and CDR2 SNEGSKA (reference sequence). The ends lost 8 bases at V and 4 bases at J; junction bases unmatched: 10. CDR3 residues: CSPETGGLGYGYTF. The CDR3 coding sequence is TGCAGTCCCGAGACAGGGGGCCTGGGCTATGGCTACACCTTC.

The V gene is TRBV6-1, the J gene TRBJ2-7; TRBD2 matches at 10 bases. The CDR3 is 16 residues long. V was pared by 6 bases and J by 4 bases, with 12 bases of the junction left unmatched. The germline V gene has CDR1 MNHNS and CDR2 SASEGT. CDR3 DNA: TGTGCCAGCAGGCTAGTGGCTAGCGGGAGAGGGTACGAGCAGTACTTC. Protein: CASRLVASGRGYEQYF.

The rearrangement uses TRBV7-9 and TRBJ1-1; TRBD1 agrees at 7 bases. V dropped 5 bases and J dropped 1; count of bases not matched to a gene: 7. Germline assignment: CDR1 SEHNR and CDR2 FQNEAQ (reference sequence). The CDR3 runs to 15 residues. CDR3 DNA sequence: TGTGCCAGCAGCCAACAGACAGGGAGGAACACTGAAGCTTTCTTT. Encoded protein: CASSQQTGRNTEAFF.

This chain joins TRBV14 and TRBJ1-2; TRBD1 matches 12 bases. Per the germline V gene, CDR1 is SGHDN and CDR2 is FVKESK. CDR3 length equals 16 residues. Losses at the gene ends were 4 bases for V and 4 bases for J; bases not matched to a gene: 7. The CDR3: CASSRPGQGAGYGYTF. Here the CDR3 DNA reads TGTGCCAGCAGCCGTCCGGGACAGGGGGCTGGCTATGGCTACACCTTC.

The V call is TRBV4-1, the J call TRBJ2-5; 11 bases are shared with TRBD2. Per germline, CDR1 MGHRA and CDR2 YSYEKL. This CDR3 has 20 amino acids. The trim removed 5 bases at V and 2 bases at J, leaving 19 bases unmatched. DNA for the CDR3: TGCGCCAGCAGCAAACCGACTAGCGGGGATTTCCTTAATTCTCAAGAGACCCAGTACTTC. Translated, it gives CASSKPTSGDFLNSQETQYF.

The chain is built from TRBV6-5 and TRBJ1-2; no reliable D call. Germline CDR1 and CDR2: MNHEY and SVGAGI. This CDR3 is 13 amino acids long. V was pared by 3 bases and J by 3 bases, with 8 bases between. CDR3 sequence: CASSYQIDYGYTF. The CDR3 coding sequence is TGTGCCAGCAGTTATCAGATCGACTATGGCTACACCTTC.

The rearrangement links TRBV2 to TRBJ1-5; no definite D call. The V end lost 5 bases, the J end lost 0 bases, and 11 bases lay between the germline ends. The CDR3 is 15 residues long. Germline CDR1 and CDR2: SNHLY and FYNNEI. CDR3 in amino acids: CASSRYIFSNQPQHF. The CDR3 bases are TGTGCCAGCAGTCGATACATTTTTAGCAATCAGCCCCAGCATTTT.

The chain is built from TRBV3-1 and TRBJ2-2; TRBD2 matches at 10 bases. V lost 3 bases and J lost 2; bases outside the gene matches: 9. This CDR3 spans 18 amino acids. The germline V gene encodes CDR1 LGHDT and CDR2 YNNKEL (reference sequence). CDR3 residues: CASSHPGLAFPNTGELFF. Here the CDR3 DNA reads TGTGCCAGCAGCCATCCGGGACTAGCGTTCCCAAACACCGGGGAGCTGTTTTTT. The variable domain in full, completed from reference TRBV3-1 and TRBJ2-2, reads DTAVSQTPKYLVTQMGNDKSIKCEQNLGHDTMYWYKQDSKKFLKIMFSYNNKELIINETVPNRFSPKSPDKAHLNLHINSLELGDSAVYFCASSHPGLAFPNTGELFFGEGSRLTVL.

The rearrangement joins TRBV9 to TRBJ2-3; tentative D call: TRBD2 (6 bases). This CDR3 region has 13 residues. Trimming stripped 6 bases from V and 5 bases from J, with 13 bases between. From germline, CDR1 is SGDLS and CDR2 YYNGEE. The CDR3 DNA sequence: TGTGCCAGCAACCGGAGGGCCGAAGATACGCAGTATTTT. Protein product: CASNRRAEDTQYF.

This clonotype was seen only once. The genes are TRBV23-1 and TRBJ2-4; D remains ambiguous. TRBV23-1 is noted as an ORF with a role that remains uncertain. The CDR3 is 13 residues long. V gave up 2 bases and J gave up 1 base, with 3 bases separating them. CDR3 protein: CASSQSAKNIQYF. CDR3 nucleotides: TGCGCCAGCAGTCAAAGTGCCAAAAACATTCAGTACTTC.

The rearrangement uses TRBV7-8 and TRBJ2-7, with 15 bases that match TRBD2. This CDR3 spans 16 amino acids. The ends lost 6 bases at V and 3 bases at J; junction bases unmatched: 6. The germline V gene has CDR1 SGHVS and CDR2 FQNEAQ. The CDR3 sequence: CASSSPGLAGGYEQYF. CDR3 nucleotides: TGTGCCAGCAGTTCTCCGGGACTAGCGGGAGGCTACGAGCAGTACTTC.

This clonotype was recorded once. The V gene is TRBV19, the J gene TRBJ2-7, with TRBD1 matching 8 bases. Germline CDR1 is LNHDA and CDR2 is SQIVND (reference sequence). The CDR3 totals 14 residues. The V segment lost 6 bases and the J segment 4 bases; nucleotides outside the gene matches: 8. CDR3 region: CASRRTGNPYEQYF. CDR3 nucleotide sequence: TGTGCCAGTAGGAGGACAGGGAACCCTTACGAGCAGTACTTC.

V gene TRBV7-2 combines with J gene TRBJ2-7; TRBD2 aligns across 9 bases. With 0 bases clipped from V and 2 bases from J, the junction kept 5 bases outside the gene matches. Germline CDR1 SGHTA, CDR2 FQGNSA. This CDR3 has 16 amino acids. CDR3: CASSLALAGAAYEQYF. The CDR3, as DNA: TGTGCCAGCAGCTTAGCGTTAGCGGGAGCGGCCTACGAGCAGTACTTC.

J is TRBJ2-5 and V is TRBV29-1; D is unclear. Germline loops: CDR1 SQVTM, CDR2 ANQGSEA. This CDR3 contains 12 residues. The ends were cut back, 1 base at V and 5 bases at J, with 8 bases in the middle. The CDR3 loop is CSVEAGGETQYF. The CDR3 DNA is TGCAGCGTTGAAGCTGGCGGCGAGACCCAGTACTTC.

The chain has TRBV12-3 or TRBV12-4 and TRBJ1-2, with D maybe TRBD1 (6 bases). V was trimmed by 0 bases and J by 12 bases, leaving 14 bases between them. This CDR3 region has 13 residues. The CDR3 sequence: CASSLARGQGDTF. CDR3 nucleotides: TGTGCCAGCAGTTTAGCGCGGGGGCAGGGAGACACCTTC.

The CDR3 protein is CASRRAGSSYEQYF. Here the CDR3 DNA reads TGTGCCAGCAGGAGGGCTGGGAGCTCCTACGAGCAGTACTTC. The chain combines TRBV2 with TRBJ2-7; a possible D gene is TRBD2 (5 bases). V was pared by 6 bases and J by 0 bases, with 12 bases between. The CDR3 contains 14 residues. CDR1 and CDR2 from the germline V gene are SNHLY and FYNNEI.

The chain uses TRBV4-1 and TRBJ1-1; TRBD1 might be the D (5 bases). V was shortened by 1 base and J by 3 bases, with 18 bases between the two germline ends. The V gene's germline CDR1 is MGHRA and CDR2 YSYEKL. This CDR3 has 17 amino acids. This chain's CDR3 is CASSQGRVVVVDTEAFF. CDR3 DNA sequence: TGCGCCAGCAGCCAAGGCAGGGTGGTGGTCGTAGACACTGAAGCTTTCTTT.

This clonotype was seen a single time. The chain couples TRBV5-6 to TRBJ2-3; 9 nucleotides match TRBD2. The CDR3 sequence is 16 residues long. Trimming removed 0 bases from V and 3 bases from J; junction bases left unmatched: 5. Per germline, CDR1 SGHDT and CDR2 YYEEEE. CDR3 in amino acids: CASSLGAGGPTDTQYF. The CDR3 bases are TGTGCCAGCAGCTTGGGGGCGGGGGGGCCGACAGATACGCAGTATTTT.

Only one count was recorded for this clonotype. This chain links TRBV5-4 with TRBJ2-4; D remains unclear. Germline V gene lookup returns CDR1 SGHNT and CDR2 YYREEE (reference sequence). V was clipped by 0 bases and J by 4 bases, with 8 bases between them. This CDR3 spans 14 amino acids. The CDR3 nucleotides are TGTGCCAGCAGCTTGGCCCTAGGTAAAAACATTCAGTACTTC. Protein product: CASSLALGKNIQYF.

This chain joins TRBV7-3 and TRBJ2-2; 7 bases are a match to TRBD1. The CDR3 is 16 amino acids. The V and J ends lost 6 bases and 4 bases, in that order; junction bases with no gene match: 11. CDR1 and CDR2 (germline): SGHTA, FQGTGA. CDR3: CASSPTGQSATGELFF. In DNA, the CDR3 is TGTGCCAGCAGTCCGACAGGGCAGTCGGCCACCGGGGAGCTGTTTTTT.

J is TRBJ2-6 and V is TRBV5-4; either TRBD1 or TRBD2 may supply D (6 bases each). Trimming took 3 bases from V and 2 from J, leaving 15 bases between them. This CDR3 region has 17 residues. Looked up from germline, CDR1 is SGHNT and CDR2 is YYREEE (reference sequence). CDR3 DNA: TGTGCCAGCAGCTCCCGAAGGAGGGGGACTGGGGCCAACGTCCTGACTTTC. Its protein is CASSSRRRGTGANVLTF.

This rearrangement joins TRBV29-1 to TRBJ2-5, with 9 bases fitting TRBD1. The germline V gene encodes CDR1 SQVTM and CDR2 ANQGSEA. CDR3 size: 12 residues. With V trimmed by 7 bases and J by 5 bases, 5 bases remained unmatched. The CDR3 spells CSANRGRETQYF. The CDR3 DNA reads TGCAGCGCCAACAGGGGGCGGGAGACCCAGTACTTC. The full variable domain, with the rest looked up from reference TRBV29-1 and TRBJ2-5, is SAVISQKPSRDICQRGTSLTIQCQVDSQVTMMFWYRQQPGQSLTLIATANQGSEATYESGFVIDKFPISRPNLTFSTLTVSNMSPEDSSIYLCSANRGRETQYFGPGTRLLVL.

This clonotype was recorded only once. This chain connects TRBV20-1 to TRBJ1-1; the D gene is possibly TRBD1 (5 bases). Trimming removed 0 bases from V and 4 bases from J, with 9 bases in between. CDR1 is DFQATT and CDR2 is SNEGSKA in the germline V gene (reference sequence). This CDR3 contains 13 residues. The DNA of the CDR3 is TGCAGTGCTAGAGATCCCGGGGCCACTGAAGCTTTCTTT. Translation: CSARDPGATEAFF.

The V gene is TRBV29-1, the J gene TRBJ2-1, with D maybe TRBD1 (6 bases). The germline V gene has CDR1 SQVTM and CDR2 ANQGSEA. Trimming took 5 bases from V and 0 from J, leaving 8 bases between them. CDR3 length equals 13 residues. CDR3 in DNA: TGCAGCGTTCGACAGGCCTCCTACAATGAGCAGTTCTTC. It yields the protein CSVRQASYNEQFF.

The J gene is TRBJ1-1, the V gene TRBV10-3; no definite D call. The germline V gene has CDR1 ENHRY and CDR2 SYGVKD. V shed 5 bases and J shed 2 bases, with 9 bases lying between them. The CDR3 totals 13 residues. The CDR3 nucleotides read TGTGCCATCAGTATACAGCTAAACACTGAAGCTTTCTTT. Translated, it gives CAISIQLNTEAFF.

The rearrangement uses TRBV30 and TRBJ1-4, with 8 bases aligning to TRBD1. J was trimmed by 5 bases and V by 5 bases; bases with no gene match: 4. The V gene's germline CDR1 is GTSNPN and CDR2 SVGIG (reference sequence). This CDR3 spans 13 amino acids. In nucleotides, the CDR3 is TGTGCCTGGGCGACAGGGGCGAATGAAAAACTGTTTTTT. Protein sequence: CAWATGANEKLFF.

The rearrangement uses TRBV19 and TRBJ2-3, with D perhaps matching TRBD2 (5 bases). The CDR3 covers 15 residues. Trimming cost V 3 bases and J 2 bases, with 12 bases left between them. Germline values: CDR1 LNHDA, CDR2 SQIVND (reference sequence). The DNA of the CDR3 is TGTGCCAGTAGTATCTCCCGGGATCCCACAGATACGCAGTATTTT. The encoded protein is CASSISRDPTDTQYF.